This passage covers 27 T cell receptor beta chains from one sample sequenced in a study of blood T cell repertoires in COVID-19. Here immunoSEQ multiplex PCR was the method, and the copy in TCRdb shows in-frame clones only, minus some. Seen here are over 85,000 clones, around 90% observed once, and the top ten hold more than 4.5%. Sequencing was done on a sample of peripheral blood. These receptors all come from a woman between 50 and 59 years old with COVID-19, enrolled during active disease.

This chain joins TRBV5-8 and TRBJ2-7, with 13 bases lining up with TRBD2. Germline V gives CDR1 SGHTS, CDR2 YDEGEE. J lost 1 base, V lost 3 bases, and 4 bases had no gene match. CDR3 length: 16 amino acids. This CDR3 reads CASSWWTSGGSYEQYF. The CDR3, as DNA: TGTGCCAGCAGCTGGTGGACTAGCGGGGGATCCTACGAGCAGTACTTC.

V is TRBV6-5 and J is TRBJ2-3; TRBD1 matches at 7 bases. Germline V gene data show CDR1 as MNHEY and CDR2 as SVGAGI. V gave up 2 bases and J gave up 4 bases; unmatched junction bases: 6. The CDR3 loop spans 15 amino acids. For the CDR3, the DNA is TGTGCCAGCAGTTACGAGGGGGCGAGGGCAGATACGCAGTATTTT. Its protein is CASSYEGARADTQYF.

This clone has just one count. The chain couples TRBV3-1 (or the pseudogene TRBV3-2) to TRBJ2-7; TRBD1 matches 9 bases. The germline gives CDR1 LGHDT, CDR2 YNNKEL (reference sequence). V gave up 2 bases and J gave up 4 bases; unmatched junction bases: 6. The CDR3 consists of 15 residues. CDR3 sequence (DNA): TGTGCCAGCAGCCAACCGACAGGGGGATTGTACGAGCAGTACTTC. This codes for CASSQPTGGLYEQYF.

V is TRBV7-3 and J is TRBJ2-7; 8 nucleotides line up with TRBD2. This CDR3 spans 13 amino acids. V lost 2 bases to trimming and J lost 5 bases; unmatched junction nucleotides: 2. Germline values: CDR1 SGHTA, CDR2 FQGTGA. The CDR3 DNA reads TGTGCCAGCAGCTTAGGTAGCGGGGACGAGCAGTACTTC. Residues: CASSLGSGDEQYF.

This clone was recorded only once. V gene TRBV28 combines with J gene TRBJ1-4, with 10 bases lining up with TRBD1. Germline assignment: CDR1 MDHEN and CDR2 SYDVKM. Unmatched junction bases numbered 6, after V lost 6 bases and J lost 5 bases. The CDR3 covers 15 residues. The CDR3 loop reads CASRLRDRGNEKLFF. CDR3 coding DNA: TGTGCCAGCAGGCTCCGGGACAGGGGAAATGAAAAACTGTTTTTT.

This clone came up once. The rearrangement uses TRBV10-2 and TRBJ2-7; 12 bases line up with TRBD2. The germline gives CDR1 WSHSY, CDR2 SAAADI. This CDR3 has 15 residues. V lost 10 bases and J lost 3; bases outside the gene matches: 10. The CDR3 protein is CATERLAGEFYEQYF. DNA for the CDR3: TGCGCCACCGAAAGACTAGCGGGGGAATTCTACGAGCAGTACTTC.

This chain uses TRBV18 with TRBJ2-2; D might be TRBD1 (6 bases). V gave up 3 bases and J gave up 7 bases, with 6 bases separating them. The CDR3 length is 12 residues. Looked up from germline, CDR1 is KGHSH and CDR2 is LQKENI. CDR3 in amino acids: CASSPDSGELFF. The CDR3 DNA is TGTGCCAGCTCACCGGACAGCGGGGAGCTGTTTTTT. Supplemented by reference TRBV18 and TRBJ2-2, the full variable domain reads NAGVMQNPRHLVRRRGQEARLRCSPMKGHSHVYWYRQLPEEGLKFMVYLQKENIIDESGMPKERFSAEFPKEGPSILRIQQVVRGDSAAYFCASSPDSGELFFGEGSRLTVL.

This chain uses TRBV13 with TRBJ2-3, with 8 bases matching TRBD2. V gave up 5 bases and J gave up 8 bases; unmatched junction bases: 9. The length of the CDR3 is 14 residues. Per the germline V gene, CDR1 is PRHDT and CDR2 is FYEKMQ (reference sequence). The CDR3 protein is CASSPGTRMGTQYF. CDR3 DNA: TGTGCCAGCAGCCCCGGGACTAGAATGGGTACGCAGTATTTT.

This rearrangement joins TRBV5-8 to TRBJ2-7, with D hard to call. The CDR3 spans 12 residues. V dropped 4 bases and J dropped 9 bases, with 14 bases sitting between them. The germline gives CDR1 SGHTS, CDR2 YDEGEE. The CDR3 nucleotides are TGTGCCAGCAGCCTTTCTGCCGGTGTGCAGTACTTC. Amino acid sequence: CASSLSAGVQYF.

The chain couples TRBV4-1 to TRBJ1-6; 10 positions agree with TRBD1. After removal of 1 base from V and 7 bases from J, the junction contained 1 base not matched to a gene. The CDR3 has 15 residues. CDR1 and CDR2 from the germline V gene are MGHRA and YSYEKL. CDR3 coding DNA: TGCGCCAGCAGCCAAGCGACAGGGGGCAATTCACCCCTCCACTTT. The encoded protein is CASSQATGGNSPLHF.

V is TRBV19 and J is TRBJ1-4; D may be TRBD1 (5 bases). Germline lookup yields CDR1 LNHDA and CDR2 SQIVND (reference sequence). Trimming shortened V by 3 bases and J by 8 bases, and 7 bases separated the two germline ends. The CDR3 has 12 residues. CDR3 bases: TGTGCCAGTAGTATTTACAGGGAAAAACTGTTTTTT. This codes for CASSIYREKLFF.

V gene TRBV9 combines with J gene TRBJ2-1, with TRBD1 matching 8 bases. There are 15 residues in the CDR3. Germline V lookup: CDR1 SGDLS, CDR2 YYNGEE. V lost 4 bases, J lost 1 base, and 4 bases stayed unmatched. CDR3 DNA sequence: TGTGCCAGCAGCCCCCGGGACAGGTCCTACAATGAGCAGTTCTTC. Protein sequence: CASSPRDRSYNEQFF. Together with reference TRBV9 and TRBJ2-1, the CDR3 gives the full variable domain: DSGVTQTPKHLITATGQRVTLRCSPRSGDLSVYWYQQSLDQGLQFLIQYYNGEERAKGNILERFSAQQFPDLHSELNLSSLELGDSALYFCASSPRDRSYNEQFFGPGTRLTVL.

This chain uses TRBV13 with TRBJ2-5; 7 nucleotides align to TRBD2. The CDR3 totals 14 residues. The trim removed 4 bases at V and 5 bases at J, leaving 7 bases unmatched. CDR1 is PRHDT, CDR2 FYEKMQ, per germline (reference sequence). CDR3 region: CASSYGGGGETQYF. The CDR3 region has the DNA TGTGCCAGCAGCTACGGCGGGGGAGGGGAGACCCAGTACTTC. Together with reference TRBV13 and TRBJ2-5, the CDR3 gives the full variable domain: AAGVIQSPRHLIKEKRETATLKCYPIPRHDTVYWYQQGPGQDPQFLISFYEKMQSDKGSIPDRFSAQQFSDYHSELNMSSLELGDSALYFCASSYGGGGETQYFGPGTRLLVL.

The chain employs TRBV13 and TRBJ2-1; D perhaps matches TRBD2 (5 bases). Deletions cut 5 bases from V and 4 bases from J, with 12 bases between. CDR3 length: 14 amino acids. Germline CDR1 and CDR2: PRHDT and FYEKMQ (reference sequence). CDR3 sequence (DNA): TGTGCCAGCAGCAGGGTAGAGGGATACAATGAGCAGTTCTTC. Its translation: CASSRVEGYNEQFF.

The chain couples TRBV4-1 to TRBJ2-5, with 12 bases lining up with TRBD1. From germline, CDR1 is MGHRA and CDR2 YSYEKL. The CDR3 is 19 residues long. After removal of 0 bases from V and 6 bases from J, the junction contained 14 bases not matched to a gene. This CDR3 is CASSQDRDRGLPPEKTQYF. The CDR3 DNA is TGCGCCAGCAGCCAAGATCGGGACAGGGGGCTTCCCCCCGAGAAGACCCAGTACTTC.

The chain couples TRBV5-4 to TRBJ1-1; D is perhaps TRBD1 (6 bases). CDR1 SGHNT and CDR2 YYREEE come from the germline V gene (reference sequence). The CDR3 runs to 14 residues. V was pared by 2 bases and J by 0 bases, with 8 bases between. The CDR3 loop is CASSLQGMNTEAFF. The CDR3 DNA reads TGTGCCAGCAGCTTACAGGGAATGAACACTGAAGCTTTCTTT.

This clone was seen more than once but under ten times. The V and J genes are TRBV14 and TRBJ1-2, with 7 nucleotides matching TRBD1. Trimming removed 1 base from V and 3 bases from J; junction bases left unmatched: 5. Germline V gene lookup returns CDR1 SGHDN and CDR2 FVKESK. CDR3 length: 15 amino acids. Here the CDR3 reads CASSQGGGSDYGYTF. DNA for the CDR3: TGTGCCAGCAGCCAAGGAGGGGGCTCAGACTATGGCTACACCTTC.

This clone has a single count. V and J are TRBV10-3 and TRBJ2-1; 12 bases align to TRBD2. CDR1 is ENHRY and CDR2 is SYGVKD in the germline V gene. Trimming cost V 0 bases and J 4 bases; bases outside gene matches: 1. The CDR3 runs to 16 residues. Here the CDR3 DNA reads TGTGCCATCAGTGAGTCGACTAGCGGGGGTTACAATGAGCAGTTCTTC. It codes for CAISESTSGGYNEQFF.

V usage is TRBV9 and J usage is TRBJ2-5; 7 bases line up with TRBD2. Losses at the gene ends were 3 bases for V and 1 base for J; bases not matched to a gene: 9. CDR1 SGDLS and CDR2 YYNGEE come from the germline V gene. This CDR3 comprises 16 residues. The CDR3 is CASSEAPGGGQETQYF. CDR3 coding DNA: TGTGCCAGCAGCGAGGCCCCGGGGGGAGGCCAAGAGACCCAGTACTTC.

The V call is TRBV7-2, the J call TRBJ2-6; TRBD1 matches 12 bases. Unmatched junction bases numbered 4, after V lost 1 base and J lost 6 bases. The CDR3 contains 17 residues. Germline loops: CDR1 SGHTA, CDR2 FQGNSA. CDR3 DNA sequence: TGTGCCAGCAGCTTAGTCGGGACAGGGGGCCAGGCCAACGTCCTGACTTTC. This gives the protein CASSLVGTGGQANVLTF.

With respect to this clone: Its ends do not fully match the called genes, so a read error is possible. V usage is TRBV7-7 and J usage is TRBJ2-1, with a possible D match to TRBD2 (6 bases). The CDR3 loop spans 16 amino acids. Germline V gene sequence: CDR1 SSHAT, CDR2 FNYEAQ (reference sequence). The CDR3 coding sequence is TGTGCTAGCAGCACGGGACTTACGAGCTCCTACAATGAGCAGTTCTTC. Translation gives CASSTGLTSSYNEQFF. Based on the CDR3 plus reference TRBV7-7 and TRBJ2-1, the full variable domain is GAGVSQSPRYKVTKRGQDVTLRCDPISSHATLYWYQQALGQGPEFLTYFNYEAQPDKSGLPSDRFSAERPEGSISTLTIQRTEQRDSAMYRCASSTGLTSSYNEQFFGPGTRLTVL.

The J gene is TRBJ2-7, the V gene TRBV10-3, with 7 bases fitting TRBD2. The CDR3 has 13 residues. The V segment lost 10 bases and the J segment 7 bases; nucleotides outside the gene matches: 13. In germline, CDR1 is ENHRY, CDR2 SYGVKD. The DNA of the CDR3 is TGTGCCACCTCTACCGGGGGGACTGGGGAGCAGTACTTC. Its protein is CATSTGGTGEQYF.

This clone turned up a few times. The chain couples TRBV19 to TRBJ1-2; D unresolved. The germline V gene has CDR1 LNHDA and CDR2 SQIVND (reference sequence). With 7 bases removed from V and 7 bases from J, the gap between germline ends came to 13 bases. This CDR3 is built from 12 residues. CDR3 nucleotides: TGTGCCAGTACCCCAGGTACCTTTGGCTACACCTTC. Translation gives CASTPGTFGYTF.

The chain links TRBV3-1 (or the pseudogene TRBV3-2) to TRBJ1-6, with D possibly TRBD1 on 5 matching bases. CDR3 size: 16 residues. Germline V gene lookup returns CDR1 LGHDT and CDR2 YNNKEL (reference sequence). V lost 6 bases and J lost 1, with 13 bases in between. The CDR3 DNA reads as TGTGCCAGCAGGATTACGGGGGGGTCCTATAATTCACCCCTCCACTTT. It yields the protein CASRITGGSYNSPLHF.

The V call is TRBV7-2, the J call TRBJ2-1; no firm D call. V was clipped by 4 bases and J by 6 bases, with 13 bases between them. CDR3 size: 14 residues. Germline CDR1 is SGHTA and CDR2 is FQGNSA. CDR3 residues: CASSSSRVTNEQFF. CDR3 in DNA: TGTGCCAGCAGCTCAAGTCGGGTAACCAATGAGCAGTTCTTC.

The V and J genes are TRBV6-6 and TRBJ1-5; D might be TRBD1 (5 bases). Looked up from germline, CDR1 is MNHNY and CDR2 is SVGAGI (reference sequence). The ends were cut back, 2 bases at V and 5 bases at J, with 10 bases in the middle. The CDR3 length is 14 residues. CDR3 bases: TGTGCCAGCAGTTACCAGGAGGGACATCAGCCCCAGCATTTT. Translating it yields CASSYQEGHQPQHF.

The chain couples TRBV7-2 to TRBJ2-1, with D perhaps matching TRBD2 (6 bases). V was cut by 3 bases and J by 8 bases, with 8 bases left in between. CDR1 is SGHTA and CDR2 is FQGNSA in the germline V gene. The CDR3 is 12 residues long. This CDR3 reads CASSFGGDEQFF. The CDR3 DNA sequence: TGTGCCAGCAGCTTCGGGGGAGATGAGCAGTTCTTC.